Presented here are 11 T cell receptor beta chains from one specimen sequenced in a study of technical replicates of blood from four donors. TCRdb's copy holds only in-frame clones and misses some; the assay was immunoSEQ multiplex PCR. The sample yields tens of thousands of clones, approximately 92% seen once. The sequenced sample was T cells isolated from PBMCs. These TCRs come from a human donor in good health.

CDR3 coding DNA: TGTGCCTGGACTCTCTTAGGACTAGCGGGAGACGAGCAGTACTTC. This sequence encodes CAWTLLGLAGDEQYF. This chain connects TRBV30 to TRBJ2-7; 13 bases fit TRBD2. This CDR3 has 15 residues. Germline V lookup: CDR1 GTSNPN, CDR2 SVGIG (reference sequence). Trimming at V came to 4 bases and at J to 5 bases, leaving 8 bases not matched to a gene.

The V call is TRBV6-4, the J call TRBJ2-7; 10 bases align to TRBD2. V lost 5 bases and J lost 3; bases outside the gene matches: 4. CDR3 size: 14 residues. The germline CDR1 and CDR2 sequences are MRHNA and SNTAGT. The CDR3 bases are TGTGCCAGCAGTTACACTAGCGGGGACTACGAGCAGTACTTC. The encoded protein is CASSYTSGDYEQYF.

This sequence joins TRBV19 and TRBJ2-1; tentatively, D is TRBD2 (5 bases). The germline V gene encodes CDR1 LNHDA and CDR2 SQIVND (reference sequence). The CDR3 runs 13 residues. V dropped 3 bases and J dropped 10 bases, with 13 bases sitting between them. Here the CDR3 reads CASSILGRWEQFF. Written as DNA, the CDR3 is TGTGCCAGTAGTATTCTGGGGAGATGGGAGCAGTTCTTC.

This clone was observed a handful of times. The rearrangement links TRBV4-3 to TRBJ1-4; TRBD1 might be the D (6 bases). In germline, CDR1 is LGHNA, CDR2 YSLEER. The V end was cut by 4 bases, the J end by 4 bases, with 10 bases between. CDR3 length equals 14 residues. This CDR3 is CASSPGHGNEKLFF. CDR3 coding DNA: TGCGCCAGCAGCCCGGGACACGGTAATGAAAAACTGTTTTTT.

The rearrangement links TRBV5-1 to TRBJ1-1; 8 bases line up with TRBD1. This CDR3 contains 17 residues. Trimming at V came to 4 bases and at J to 1 base, leaving 12 bases not matched to a gene. CDR1 SGHRS and CDR2 YFSETQ come from the germline V gene. CDR3 in amino acids: CASSPLRQGSANTEAFF. The CDR3, as DNA: TGCGCCAGCAGCCCGCTTCGACAGGGGTCAGCGAACACTGAAGCTTTCTTT.

This chain joins TRBV15 and TRBJ2-7; 9 nucleotides match TRBD1. Unmatched junction bases numbered 10, after V lost 5 bases and J lost 2 bases. Germline lookup yields CDR1 LNHNV and CDR2 YYDKDF (reference sequence). CDR3 length: 16 residues. This chain's CDR3 is CATSVVTGTGPYEQYF. In DNA, the CDR3 is TGTGCCACCAGCGTTGTCACCGGGACAGGGCCCTACGAGCAGTACTTC.

This rearrangement joins TRBV25-1 to TRBJ1-1, with D possibly TRBD1 on 6 matching bases. CDR3 length: 15 amino acids. V lost 5 bases and J lost 1, with 14 bases in between. CDR1 is MGHDK and CDR2 is SYGVNS in the germline V gene. CDR3 sequence: CASSPPGTPNTEAFF. CDR3 nucleotide sequence: TGTGCCAGCAGTCCCCCCGGGACACCGAACACTGAAGCTTTCTTT.

The gene calls are TRBV13 and TRBJ1-2; D unclear. The CDR3 loop spans 19 amino acids. Germline CDR1 reads PRHDT; CDR2 reads FYEKMQ (reference sequence). Deletions cut 0 bases from V and 0 bases from J, with 20 bases between. In nucleotides, the CDR3 is TGTGCCAGCAGCTTAGGCCTAGGTTCTGGTGGCAGAGCTAACTATGGCTACACCTTC. As protein: CASSLGLGSGGRANYGYTF.

This clone was observed once. This sequence joins TRBV5-1 and TRBJ2-3, with 8 bases that match TRBD2. The CDR3 contains 16 residues. The J segment lost 0 bases and the V segment lost 7 bases, leaving 10 bases of the junction unmatched. CDR1 SGHRS and CDR2 YFSETQ come from the germline V gene. CDR3 bases: TGCGCCAGCCTCTCGGCGGGAGGCCGGAGCACAGATACGCAGTATTTT. It translates to CASLSAGGRSTDTQYF.

This chain joins TRBV4-2 and TRBJ2-1, with 9 bases aligning to TRBD2. This CDR3 is 15 amino acids long. Unmatched junction bases numbered 5, after V lost 4 bases and J lost 4 bases. CDR1 is LGHNA and CDR2 is YNFKEQ in the germline V gene. The CDR3 bases are TGTGCCAGCAGCCCCAAGAGCGGGAGGTACAATGAGCAGTTCTTC. Its translation is CASSPKSGRYNEQFF.

The rearrangement uses TRBV29-1 and TRBJ2-2, with TRBD2 identical over 12 bases. In germline, CDR1 is SQVTM, CDR2 ANQGSEA. V lost 4 bases and J lost 6; bases outside the gene matches: 0. The CDR3 length is 13 residues. The CDR3 bases are TGCAGCGTTGGACTAGCGGGAGCCGGGGAGCTGTTTTTT. Translation: CSVGLAGAGELFF.